The source of this TCR beta chain is a study of sequential checkpoint blockade in melanoma. Study context: Randomization was 1:1 between first-line nivolumab→ipilimumab and ipilimumab→nivolumab.

The CDR3 consists of 16 residues. Germline assignment: CDR1 MGHRA and CDR2 YSYEKL. Trimming at V came to 4 bases and at J to 0 bases, leaving 4 bases not matched to a gene. This clone was observed a handful of times. The data were produced by immunoSEQ multiplex PCR, yet TCRdb's version contains in-frame clones alone and is incomplete. Among 9,000 to 10,000 clones listed, around 73% were seen once. Noted treatment: randomized to nivolumab then ipilimumab (arm A) or the reverse (arm B). The sequencing here drew on CD8+ T cells sorted from blood (inferred from file names), taken from a patient given nivolumab and ipilimumab in sequence. This receptor was obtained from a human donor with melanoma. The chain uses TRBV4-1 and TRBJ1-4; 8 bases map to TRBD1. DNA of the CDR3: TGCGCCAGCAGCCCTGACAGGGGACCAACTAATGAAAAACTGTTTTTT. Protein product: CASSPDRGPTNEKLFF.